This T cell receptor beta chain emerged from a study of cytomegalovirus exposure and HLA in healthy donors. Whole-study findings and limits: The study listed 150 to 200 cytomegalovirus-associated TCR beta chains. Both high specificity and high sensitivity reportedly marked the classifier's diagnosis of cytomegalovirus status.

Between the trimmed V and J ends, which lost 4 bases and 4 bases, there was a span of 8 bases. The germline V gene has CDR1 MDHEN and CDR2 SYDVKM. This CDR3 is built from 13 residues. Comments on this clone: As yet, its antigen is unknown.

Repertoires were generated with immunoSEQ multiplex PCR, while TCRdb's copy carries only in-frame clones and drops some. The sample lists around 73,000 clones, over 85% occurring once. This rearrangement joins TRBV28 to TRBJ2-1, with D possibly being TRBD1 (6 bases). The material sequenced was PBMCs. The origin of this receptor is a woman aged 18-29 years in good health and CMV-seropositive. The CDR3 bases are TGTGCCAGCAGTTCGGACAGATACAATGAGCAGTTCTTC. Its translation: CASSSDRYNEQFF.